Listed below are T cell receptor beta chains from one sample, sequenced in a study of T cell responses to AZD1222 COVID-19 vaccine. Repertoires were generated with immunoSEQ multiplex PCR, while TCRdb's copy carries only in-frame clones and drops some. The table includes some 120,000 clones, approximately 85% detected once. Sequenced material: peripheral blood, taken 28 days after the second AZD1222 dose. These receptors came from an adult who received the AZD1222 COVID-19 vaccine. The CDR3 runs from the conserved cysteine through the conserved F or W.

CASSLAGQGFDNEQFF,TRBV5-6
CASSGGPTSPLHF,TRBV7-3
CASSLVGDKDEQYF,TRBV5-1
CASSLGSYEQYF,TRBV7-2
CASSLVSQSGNTIYF,TRBV3-1/TRBV3-2
CASKILGQGSEQYF,TRBV6-4
CASSSGGRGSEQYF,TRBV9
CASYRGMGLYEQYF,TRBV10-2
CASASRREDTEAFF,TRBV7-9
CASSRDNYGYTF,TRBV3-1/TRBV3-2
CASSENIGATEAFF,TRBV10-1
CASSSNGYTEAFF,TRBV7-2
CASSLGGQESYGYTF,TRBV5-1
CASSDESSGANVLTF,TRBV2
CASSIGQTGSYEQYF,TRBV19
CATSDSGTGKDGYTF,TRBV24-1
CASIPGTGNEKLFF,TRBV2
CASSSGQGEAFF,TRBV7-6
CASSGRAQFNSPLHF,TRBV19
CASSPLQGYTEAFF,TRBV5-1
CAWSRNNYGYTF,TRBV30
CASSPPNPQGYGNTIYF,TRBV18
CASRVPGGYGYTF,TRBV28
CAWSSRLNTIYF,TRBV30
CARSSYDRDRVYEQYF,TRBV5-3
CASSQETSGASTDTQYF,TRBV13
CASSVAVTSGGGDEQYF,TRBV9
CALGTGAETQYF,TRBV30
CASSLVASGGIIQETQYF,TRBV5-1
CASSPPGQGFGEQYF,TRBV18
CASSPRSISLATNEKLFF,TRBV7-2
CASSQEGMEGLTRIRGYEQYF,TRBV4-1
CASSYPGTTNTEAFF,TRBV4-1
CASSGAWGAPGTQYF,TRBV7-8
CSVGTGGGNQPQHF,TRBV29-1
CASSLEQAWNSPLHF,TRBV5-1
CAPRWRGRYEQYF,TRBV10-3
CASSESGLAGTQYF,TRBV10-1
CASSRVRSFGYTF,TRBV19
CASSTRQGPKDTQYF,TRBV5-4
CASRGYSNQPQHF,TRBV6-5
CASSSPGGTDTQYF,TRBV27
CASSMTGDSNQPQHF,TRBV5-1
CASRKQGTEAFF,TRBV7-3
CASSLGGVRQETQYF,TRBV28
CASSLVSDQPQHF,TRBV6-5
CASSPSGTGGAWDTEAFF,TRBV18
CASREGQLYEQYF,TRBV12-3/TRBV12-4
CAWSVLGAQYF,TRBV30
CSARLDQPQHF,TRBV20-1
CASSPRDRYNEQFF,TRBV18
CASSQVAGGITYNEQFF,TRBV14
CASSQETSGYEQYF,TRBV4-2
CASSLVAYGYTF,TRBV7-9
CASSPGQFNYGYTF,TRBV11-2
CASSSQNQVNTEAFF,TRBV28
CAWSDRGGEKLFF,TRBV30